The present entry profiles one T cell receptor (beta chain) with its context. Antigen: not known. This CDR3 is 15 amino acids long. The V gene's germline CDR1 is LNHDA and CDR2 SQIVND (reference sequence). V was trimmed by 4 bases and J by 3 bases, leaving 13 bases between them. On sorted subsets, replicate PCRs used about 200 ng DNA, or roughly 30,000 T cell genomes. The data were produced by immunoSEQ multiplex PCR, yet TCRdb's version contains in-frame clones alone and is incomplete. This sample has some 1 million clones; under 80% occur once, and the top ten carry approximately 1.5%. These data originate in a study of shared clonotypes between healthy human individuals. Study-wide background: Sampling drew on donors who were a couple of women and a few men aged 18 to 49. Researchers assigned three CD4 naive, three CD4 memory, two CD8 naive and one CD8 memory plate to each donor.

Findings and caveats of the study: Donors were few, which limited the genetic and exposure-history diversity represented.

The chain carries TRBV19 and TRBJ1-5; unclear D gene. Sequenced input: memory CD4+ T cells sorted from blood. Regarding subset: CD45RA-negative fraction. The receptor comes from a man in his late teens or twenties in good health. CDR3 sequence: CASSTGRADNQPQHF. DNA for the CDR3: TGTGCCAGTAGTACTGGGAGGGCTGACAATCAGCCCCAGCATTTT.